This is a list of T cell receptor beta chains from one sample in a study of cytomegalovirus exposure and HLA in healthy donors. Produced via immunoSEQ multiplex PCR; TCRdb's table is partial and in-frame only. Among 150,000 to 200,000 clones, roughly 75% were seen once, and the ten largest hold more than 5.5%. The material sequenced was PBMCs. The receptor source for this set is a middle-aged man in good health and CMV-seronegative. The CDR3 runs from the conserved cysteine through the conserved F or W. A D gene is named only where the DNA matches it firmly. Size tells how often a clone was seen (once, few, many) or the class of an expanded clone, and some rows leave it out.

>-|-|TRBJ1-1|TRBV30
CAWSVTVNTEAFF
TGTGCCTGGAGTGTGACAGTGAACACTGAAGCTTTCTTT
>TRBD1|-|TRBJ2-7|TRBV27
CASSSPQGAGEQYF
TGTGCCAGCAGTTCCCCCCAGGGGGCCGGAGAGCAGTACTTC
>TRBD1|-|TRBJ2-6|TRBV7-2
CASSSGQVAANVLTF
TGTGCCAGCAGCTCGGGACAGGTTGCTGCCAACGTCCTGACTTTC
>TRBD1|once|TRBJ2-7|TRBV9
CASSPGQGVGYEQYF
TGTGCCAGCAGTCCCGGACAGGGGGTGGGGTACGAGCAGTACTTC
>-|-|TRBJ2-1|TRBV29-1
CSVERANNEQFF
TGCAGCGTTGAAAGAGCGAACAATGAGCAGTTCTTC
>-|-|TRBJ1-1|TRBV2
CASSLPTGMNTEAFF
TGTGCCAGCAGTCTCCCCACAGGGATGAACACTGAAGCTTTCTTT
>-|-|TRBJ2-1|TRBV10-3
CAISEVQTYNEQFF
TGTGCCATCAGTGAGGTCCAGACCTACAATGAGCAGTTCTTC
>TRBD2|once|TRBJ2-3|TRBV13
CATLTSGGADTQYF
TGTGCCACTCTGACTAGCGGGGGAGCAGATACGCAGTATTTT
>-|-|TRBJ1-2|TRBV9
CASSVIRGSYTF
TGTGCCAGCAGCGTGATCAGGGGTAGCTACACCTTC
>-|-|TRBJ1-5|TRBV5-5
CASSLTVTILKPQHF
TGTGCCAGCAGCTTGACAGTGACGATTTTGAAGCCCCAGCATTTT
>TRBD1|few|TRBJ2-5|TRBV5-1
CASSLPGQQEAQYF
TGCGCCAGCAGCTTGCCGGGACAGCAAGAGGCCCAGTACTTC
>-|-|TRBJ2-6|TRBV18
CASSRGLNSGANVLTF
TGTGCCAGCTCAAGGGGATTGAACTCTGGGGCCAACGTCCTGACTTTC
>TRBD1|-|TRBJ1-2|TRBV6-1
CASSRDSISYGYTF
TGTGCCAGCAGCCGGGACAGCATTTCCTATGGCTACACCTTC
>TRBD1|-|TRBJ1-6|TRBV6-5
CASSYGDRVKPLHF
TGTGCCAGCAGTTACGGGGACAGGGTGAAACCCCTCCACTTT
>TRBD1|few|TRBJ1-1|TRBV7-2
CASSPKTGEKAFF
TGTGCCAGCTCGCCAAAGACAGGGGAAAAAGCTTTCTTT
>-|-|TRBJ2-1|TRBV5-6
CASSLDTRNEQFF
TGTGCCAGCAGCTTGGACACACGTAATGAGCAGTTCTTC
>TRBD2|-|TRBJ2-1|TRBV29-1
CSVVRLAASGEQFF
TGCAGCGTTGTACGACTAGCGGCTTCGGGGGAGCAGTTCTTC
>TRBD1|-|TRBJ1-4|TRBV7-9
CASSFGTAPIEKLFF
TGTGCCAGCAGCTTCGGGACAGCTCCAATTGAAAAACTGTTTTTT
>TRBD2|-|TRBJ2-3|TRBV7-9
CASSSVAGGPIDTQYF
TGTGCCAGCAGCTCGGTAGCGGGGGGGCCGATAGATACGCAGTATTTT
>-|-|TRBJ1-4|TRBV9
CASSVEDRNNEKLFF
TGTGCCAGCAGCGTAGAGGACAGAAATAATGAAAAACTGTTTTTT
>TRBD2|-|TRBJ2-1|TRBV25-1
CASSASGGAFNEQFF
TGTGCCAGCAGTGCAAGCGGGGGGGCCTTCAATGAGCAGTTCTTC
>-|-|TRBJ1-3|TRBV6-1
CASSETNRRDTIYF
TGTGCCAGCAGTGAAACCAACAGGAGGGACACCATATATTTT
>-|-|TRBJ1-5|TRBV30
CAWSLGLNQPQHF
TGTGCCTGGAGTCTGGGGCTTAATCAGCCCCAGCATTTT
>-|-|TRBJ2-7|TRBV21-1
CASSTMGGDYEQYF
TGTGCCAGCAGCACCATGGGGGGTGACTACGAGCAGTACTTC
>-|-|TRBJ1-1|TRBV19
CASSTPTANTEAFF
TGTGCCAGTAGTACCCCGACAGCGAACACTGAAGCTTTCTTT
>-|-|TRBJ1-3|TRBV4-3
CASSQDLGFSGNTIYF
TGCGCCAGCAGCCAAGATTTGGGCTTCTCTGGAAACACCATATATTTT
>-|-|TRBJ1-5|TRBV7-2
CASSLEAGKDQPQHF
TGTGCCAGCAGCTTAGAGGCAGGGAAGGATCAGCCCCAGCATTTT
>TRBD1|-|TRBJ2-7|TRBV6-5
CASSLGQISSYEQYF
TGTGCCAGCAGCCTGGGACAGATTAGCTCCTACGAGCAGTACTTC
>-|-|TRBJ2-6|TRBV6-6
CASSSGRAGANVLTF
TGTGCCAGCAGTTCGGGCAGGGCTGGGGCCAACGTCCTGACTTTC
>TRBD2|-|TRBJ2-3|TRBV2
CAGSGTSGGRGTDTQYF
TGTGCCGGGTCCGGGACTAGCGGGGGCCGGGGCACAGATACGCAGTATTTT
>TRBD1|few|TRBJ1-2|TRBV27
CASSRGGGINYGYTF
TGTGCCAGCAGTCGAGGGGGCGGTATTAACTATGGCTACACCTTC
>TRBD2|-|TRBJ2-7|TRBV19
CASSRTSASYEQYF
TGTGCCAGTAGCAGGACTAGCGCTAGCTACGAGCAGTACTTC
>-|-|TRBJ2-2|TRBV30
CAWSVVRDSGELFF
TGTGCCTGGAGTGTAGTACGGGATAGCGGGGAGCTGTTTTTT
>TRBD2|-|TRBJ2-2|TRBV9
CASSVRSGANTGELFF
TGTGCCAGCAGCGTAAGGAGCGGGGCGAACACCGGGGAGCTGTTTTTT
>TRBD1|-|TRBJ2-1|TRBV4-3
CASSQEGSRGRREQFF
TGCGCCAGCAGCCAAGAAGGGTCCAGGGGGCGGCGCGAGCAGTTCTTC
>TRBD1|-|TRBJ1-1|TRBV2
CASTQTGKTEAFF
TGTGCCAGCACCCAGACAGGGAAGACTGAAGCTTTCTTT
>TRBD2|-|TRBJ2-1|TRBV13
CASRLMGLAGRLEQFF
TGTGCCAGCAGGTTAATGGGACTAGCGGGGAGATTAGAGCAGTTCTTC
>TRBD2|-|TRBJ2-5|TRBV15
CATSRERTSGETQYF
TGTGCCACCAGCAGAGAACGGACTAGTGGAGAGACCCAGTACTTC
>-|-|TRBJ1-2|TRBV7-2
CASSLVPAQGYTF
TGTGCCAGCAGCTTAGTCCCCGCCCAGGGCTACACCTTC